These 14 T cell receptor beta chains share one sample of origin, sequenced in a study of CD8 T cells in ankylosing spondylitis. TCRdb re-called the 5' RACE reads with MiXCR, one entry per CDR3 protein. The sample has 150,000 to 200,000 distinct CDR3 sequences; 18% are singletons. Source material: blood, either unsorted or a sorted T cell fraction (not recorded which). The origin of the receptors is a male donor with ankylosing spondylitis or in good health (not recorded which).

In its sample, this clonotype was seen many times. The J gene is TRBJ2-2, the V gene TRBV20-1; D possibly corresponds to TRBD1 (6 bases). From germline, CDR1 is DFQATT and CDR2 SNEGSKA (reference sequence). Trimming took off 6 bases at V and 7 bases at J, with 12 bases between the two ends. The CDR3 runs 12 residues. CDR3 coding DNA: TGCAGTGCATCACAGGGCGGCGGGGAGCTGTTTTTT. Translating it yields CSASQGGGELFF.

The rearrangement links TRBV20-1 to TRBJ2-6, with D hard to call. Germline loops: CDR1 DFQATT, CDR2 SNEGSKA (reference sequence). The CDR3 totals 13 residues. Deletions cut 3 bases from V and 1 base from J, with 4 bases between. The CDR3 loop is CSASMSGANVLTF. The CDR3 DNA is TGCAGTGCTAGTATGTCTGGGGCCAACGTCCTGACTTTC.

The chain has TRBV6-5 and TRBJ1-5; 12 bases agree with TRBD1. Germline CDR1 MNHEY, CDR2 SVGAGI. V gave up 9 bases and J gave up 0 bases; unmatched junction bases: 12. The CDR3 length is 18 residues. The DNA of the CDR3 is TGTGCCAGATCAGGGCCGGGACAGGGGGCCGTTAGCAATCAGCCCCAGCATTTT. Encoded protein: CARSGPGQGAVSNQPQHF.

This clonotype was seen ten or more times. The CDR3 DNA reads TGTGCCAGCAGACGCCTCGGGGAGGGAAACGAGCAGTACTTC. Translating gives CASRRLGEGNEQYF. This chain uses TRBV2 with TRBJ2-7; TRBD2 aligns across 7 bases. J lost 5 bases, V lost 6 bases, and 10 bases had no gene match. The germline V gene encodes CDR1 SNHLY and CDR2 FYNNEI. The CDR3 extends over 14 amino acids. Supplemented by reference TRBV2 and TRBJ2-7, the full variable domain reads EPEVTQTPSHQVTQMGQEVILRCVPISNHLYFYWYRQILGQKVEFLVSFYNNEISEKSEIFDDQFSVERPDGSNFTLKIRSTKLEDSAMYFCASRRLGEGNEQYFGPGTRLTVT.

This clonotype was found many times. The chain joins TRBV4-1 to TRBJ2-1, with 9 positions matching TRBD1. V lost 1 base to trimming and J lost 7 bases; unmatched junction nucleotides: 2. CDR1 MGHRA and CDR2 YSYEKL come from the germline V gene. The length of the CDR3 is 14 residues. DNA of the CDR3: TGCGCCAGCAGCCAAGGGGACAGGGAGAATGAGCAGTTCTTC. Amino acids: CASSQGDRENEQFF.

This clonotype was observed a few times. The chain links TRBV5-1 to TRBJ1-2, with 8 bases that match TRBD1. V dropped 4 bases and J dropped 3; count of bases not matched to a gene: 11. Germline V gene sequence: CDR1 SGHRS, CDR2 YFSETQ. The CDR3 length is 16 residues. The DNA for the CDR3 is TGCGCCAGCAGCGTTCTACCGGGACAGGCCCACTATGGCTACACCTTC. Protein product: CASSVLPGQAHYGYTF. The entire variable domain, with the rest obtained from reference TRBV5-1 and TRBJ1-2, is as follows: KAGVTQTPRYLIKTRGQQVTLSCSPISGHRSVSWYQQTPGQGLQFLFEYFSETQRNKGNFPGRFSGRQFSNSRSEMNVSTLELGDSALYLCASSVLPGQAHYGYTFGSGTRLTVV.

This clonotype was recorded many times. The genes are TRBV12-3 or TRBV12-4 and TRBJ1-1; 10 bases are a match to TRBD1. The CDR3 loop spans 14 amino acids. With 6 bases clipped from V and 3 bases from J, the junction kept 4 bases outside the gene matches. CDR3 in amino acids: CASRLGQGYTEAFF. The DNA of the CDR3 is TGTGCCAGCAGGCTGGGACAGGGGTACACTGAAGCTTTCTTT.

The table lists this clonotype with many counts. The V call is TRBV20-1, the J call TRBJ2-5; 9 bases agree with TRBD1. V dropped 5 bases and J dropped 1; count of bases not matched to a gene: 5. Germline V gene sequence: CDR1 DFQATT, CDR2 SNEGSKA (reference sequence). The CDR3 consists of 14 residues. The chain's CDR3 is CSARRQGGQETQYF. The CDR3 region has the DNA TGCAGTGCTCGGCGACAGGGGGGCCAAGAGACCCAGTACTTC.

This clonotype was observed many times. This rearrangement joins TRBV20-1 to TRBJ2-1; 8 nucleotides agree with TRBD2. There are 14 residues in the CDR3. V lost 5 bases, J lost 4 bases, and 7 bases stayed unmatched. Per the germline V gene, CDR1 is DFQATT and CDR2 is SNEGSKA (reference sequence). This chain's CDR3 is CSAPTSATYNEQFF. The CDR3 bases are TGCAGTGCTCCGACTAGCGCAACATACAATGAGCAGTTCTTC.

This clonotype came up a few times. The chain uses TRBV7-8 and TRBJ2-2, with 8 bases lining up with TRBD1. Per germline, CDR1 SGHVS and CDR2 FQNEAQ. CDR3 size: 16 residues. The trim removed 6 bases at V and 3 bases at J, leaving 9 bases unmatched. The chain's CDR3 is CASRGVTGVYTGELFF. Written as DNA, the CDR3 is TGTGCCAGCAGGGGGGTGACAGGGGTCTACACCGGGGAGCTGTTTTTT.

This clonotype was counted ten times or more. This chain connects TRBV15 to TRBJ2-7; no clear D gene. The V gene's germline CDR1 is LNHNV and CDR2 YYDKDF (reference sequence). The V end lost 6 bases, the J end lost 2 bases, and 11 bases lay between the germline ends. The CDR3 runs to 13 residues. CDR3 residues: CATSAYYTYEQYF. The CDR3 bases are TGTGCCACCAGTGCGTATTATACCTACGAGCAGTACTTC.

This clonotype was counted at least ten times. The germline gene is not matched at one end of the junction; a read error may be the cause. This chain uses TRBV5-1 with TRBJ2-7; D is perhaps TRBD1 or TRBD2 (5 bases each). Germline CDR1 is SGHRS and CDR2 is YFSETQ. This CDR3 is built from 14 residues. The CDR3 is CASSLGTSSYEQYF. The CDR3 bases are TGTGCCAGCAGTCTCGGGACCTCGAGCTACGAGCAGTACTTC.

This clonotype appeared a few times. Here the CDR3 reads CASSDGGPGTDTQYF. The CDR3 DNA follows: TGTGCCAGCAGTGACGGCGGCCCGGGCACAGATACGCAGTATTTT. The gene calls are TRBV2 and TRBJ2-3; D unclear. Germline-derived CDR1 and CDR2 are SNHLY and FYNNEI. The length of the CDR3 is 15 residues. The germline V and J ends were trimmed by 3 bases and 1 base, with 11 bases remaining between them.

This clonotype was counted at least ten times. This chain uses TRBV10-3 with TRBJ1-6; D ambiguous. Trimming left V 7 bases short and J 11 bases short, with 15 bases between. This CDR3 spans 13 amino acids. The germline CDR1 and CDR2 sequences are ENHRY and SYGVKD. The CDR3 DNA reads TGTGCCATCACGGATCGGTCCGAGGCACCCCTCCACTTT. Protein: CAITDRSEAPLHF.